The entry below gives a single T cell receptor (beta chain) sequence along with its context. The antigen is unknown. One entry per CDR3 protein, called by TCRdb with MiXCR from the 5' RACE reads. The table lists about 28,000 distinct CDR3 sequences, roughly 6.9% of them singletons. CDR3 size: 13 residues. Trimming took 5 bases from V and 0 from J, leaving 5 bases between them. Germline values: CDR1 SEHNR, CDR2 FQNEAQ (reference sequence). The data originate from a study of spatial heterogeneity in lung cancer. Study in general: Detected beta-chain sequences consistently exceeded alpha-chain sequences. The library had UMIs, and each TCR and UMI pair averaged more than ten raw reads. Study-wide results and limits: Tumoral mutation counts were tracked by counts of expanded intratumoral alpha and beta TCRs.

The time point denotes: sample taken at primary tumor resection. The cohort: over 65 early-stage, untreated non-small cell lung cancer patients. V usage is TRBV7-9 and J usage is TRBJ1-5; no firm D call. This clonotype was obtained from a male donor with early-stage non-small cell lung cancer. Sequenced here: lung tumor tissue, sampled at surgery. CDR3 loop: CASSVDSNQPQHF. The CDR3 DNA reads TGTGCCAGCAGCGTGGATAGCAATCAGCCCCAGCATTTT. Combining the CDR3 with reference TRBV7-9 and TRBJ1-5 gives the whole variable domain DTGVSQNPRHKITKRGQNVTFRCDPISEHNRLYWYRQTLGQGPEFLTYFQNEAQLEKSRLLSDRFSAERPKGSFSTLEIQRTEQGDSAMYLCASSVDSNQPQHFGDGTRLSIL.